This TCR beta chain was found in a study of blood T cell repertoires in COVID-19. Across the whole study: Acute and convalescent COVID-19 specimens originated in the United States, Italy and Spain. T cells, B-cell-depleted T cells, or PBMCs supplied cDNA or gDNA.

The germline V gene encodes CDR1 SEHNR and CDR2 FQNEAQ (reference sequence). The CDR3 is made up of 13 amino acids. Turning to this clone: One end of the junction is discordant with germline, which a read error may explain.

Recruited during active infection, patients (from Seattle) were subsequently followed longitudinally. Original methodology: Reference gene primer amplification yielded estimated nucleated cell counts. Profiling relied on immunoSEQ multiplex PCR, and the TCRdb table lists in-frame clones only, not all of them. D and trimming come from the DNA, and the V and J calls and clone size come from that table. The repertoire holds about 240,000 clones, with about four fifths as singletons. The clonotype originates from a woman older than 75 with COVID-19, enrolled during active disease. Sequenced sample: peripheral blood. The chain uses TRBV7-9 and TRBJ2-3; 8 nucleotides match TRBD2. CDR3: CASSVGLAGHIPF. The CDR3 DNA reads TGTGCCAGCAGCGTCGGACTAGCCGGGCACATACCCTTT.